This note documents a single TCR beta chain sequence. The PCR contained 60 Vbeta and 13 Jbeta primers. TCRdb's table, derived via immunoSEQ multiplex PCR, lists solely in-frame clones and lacks some. The top ten hold 1.4% of the sample, which has 200,000 or so clones, 65% to 90% seen once. V shed 4 bases and J 7 bases; nucleotides not matched to a gene: 7. This CDR3 is 15 amino acids long. Germline V gives CDR1 SGDLS, CDR2 YYNGEE. The data were obtained in a study of cytomegalovirus exposure and HLA in healthy donors. The sequence was collected from a girl aged 5 to 17 in good health and CMV-seronegative. The chain combines TRBV9 with TRBJ2-2, with 10 nucleotides matching TRBD1. Material for sequencing was PBMCs. CDR3 coding DNA: TGTGCCAGCAGCACTCGACAGGGGGCGGGCGGGGAGCTGTTTTTT. This sequence encodes CASSTRQGAGGELFF.